These 27 T cell receptor beta chains were all obtained from the same sample, sequenced in a study of Tregs in tolerant kidney transplant recipients. The repertoire was sequenced with immunoSEQ multiplex PCR; TCRdb's copy has only in-frame clones and lacks some. Among under 45,000 clones listed, 95% were seen once. These receptors have no identified antigens. Sequenced sample: Tregs from blood cultured with allogeneic cells. The receptors come from a human donor in good health.

The genes are TRBV7-2 and TRBJ2-7, with D perhaps TRBD1 or TRBD2 (5 bases each). V lost 5 bases and J 10 bases, leaving 18 bases between the germline ends. The germline gives CDR1 SGHTA, CDR2 FQGNSA. The CDR3 is 13 residues long. The CDR3 coding sequence is TGTGCCAGCAGCCCGGGGCAGGTCCTTCGACAGTACTTC. Translated, it gives CASSPGQVLRQYF.

This chain connects TRBV2 to TRBJ2-5; D possibly corresponds to TRBD2 (5 bases). CDR1 is SNHLY, CDR2 FYNNEI, per germline. V was clipped by 6 bases and J by 1 base, with 12 bases between them. The CDR3 spans 14 residues. In DNA form, the CDR3 reads TGTGCCAGCAGGGACTGGTCGGCCCAAGAGACCCAGTACTTC. It yields the protein CASRDWSAQETQYF.

The chain has TRBV18 and TRBJ2-3; D remains ambiguous. The CDR3 extends over 14 amino acids. V dropped 2 bases and J dropped 2 bases, with 8 bases sitting between them. Germline lookup yields CDR1 KGHSH and CDR2 LQKENI. CDR3 loop: CASSPELTTDTQYF. CDR3 nucleotide sequence: TGTGCCAGCTCACCAGAACTGACCACAGATACGCAGTATTTT.

The rearrangement links TRBV10-3 to TRBJ1-1; no reliable D call. Trimming pared 6 bases from V and 0 bases from J, leaving 11 bases between. Germline V gene lookup returns CDR1 ENHRY and CDR2 SYGVKD. The CDR3 totals 14 residues. CDR3 sequence: CAIRQAYMNTEAFF. CDR3 nucleotides: TGTGCCATCAGGCAGGCGTACATGAACACTGAAGCTTTCTTT.

The chain couples TRBV6-7 to TRBJ2-6; TRBD1 might be the D (6 bases). TRBV6-7 is an ORF, with its function uncertain. V shed 0 bases and J shed 0 bases, with 15 bases lying between them. This CDR3 comprises 19 residues. The CDR3 loop reads CASSYSSRGHSSGANVLTF. Written as DNA, the CDR3 is TGTGCCAGCAGTTACTCGTCACGGGGACACAGCTCTGGGGCCAACGTCCTGACTTTC.

J is TRBJ1-5 and V is TRBV25-1; D is undetermined. V was cut by 11 bases and J by 6 bases, with 29 bases left in between. Germline V CDR1 and CDR2: MGHDK, SYGVNS. The length of the CDR3 is 17 residues. The CDR3 here is CAGKYPHSAVVGQPQHF. Written as DNA, the CDR3 is TGTGCCGGGAAATACCCACACAGCGCGGTCGTCGGTCAGCCCCAGCATTTT.

V gene TRBV6-6 combines with J gene TRBJ2-3, with 7 bases that match TRBD1. V lost 2 bases, J lost 1 base, and 3 bases stayed unmatched. This CDR3 spans 15 amino acids. Germline loops: CDR1 MNHNY, CDR2 SVGAGI (reference sequence). CDR3 DNA sequence: TGTGCCAGCAGTTACCTGACAGGGCGCACAGATACGCAGTATTTT. Protein product: CASSYLTGRTDTQYF.

CDR3 in DNA: TGCGCCAGCAGTAGGACCGTTCAAATGCCTATAGCCAAAAACATTCAGTACTTC. This codes for CASSRTVQMPIAKNIQYF. V gene TRBV10-2 combines with J gene TRBJ2-4; unclear D gene. The CDR3 has 18 amino acids. Trimming took off 5 bases at V and 0 bases at J, with 20 bases between the two ends. Germline V CDR1 and CDR2: WSHSY, SAAADI.

The V and J genes are TRBV27 and TRBJ2-1; D not resolved. Trimming stripped 2 bases from V and 5 bases from J, with 7 bases between. This CDR3 has 13 amino acids. In germline, CDR1 is MNHEY, CDR2 SMNVEV (reference sequence). This CDR3 is CASSLRADNEQFF. The DNA for the CDR3 is TGTGCCAGCAGTTTAAGGGCCGACAATGAGCAGTTCTTC.

The chain carries TRBV15 and TRBJ2-3, with 11 bases identical to TRBD2. The V gene end was trimmed by 5 bases and the J gene end by 2 bases; junction bases not matched to a gene: 6. The CDR3 sequence is 16 residues long. CDR1 and CDR2 (germline): LNHNV, YYDKDF (reference sequence). In DNA, the CDR3 is TGTGCCACCAGCGGCCCTAGCGGGGGGATCACAGATACGCAGTATTTT. Residues: CATSGPSGGITDTQYF.

The chain recombines TRBV7-2 with TRBJ2-3, with D uncertain. V lost 1 base and J 0 bases, leaving 8 bases between the germline ends. The CDR3 loop spans 15 amino acids. Germline loops: CDR1 SGHTA, CDR2 FQGNSA. CDR3 sequence reads: CASSLVHLSTDTQYF. The CDR3 DNA sequence: TGTGCCAGCAGCTTAGTACATCTAAGCACAGATACGCAGTATTTT.

V gene TRBV5-1 combines with J gene TRBJ2-1; 7 nucleotides line up with TRBD2. The CDR3 spans 14 residues. In germline, CDR1 is SGHRS, CDR2 YFSETQ. V trimming: 9 bases; J trimming: 0 bases; junction bases outside the gene matches: 6. Here the CDR3 reads CATSAGSSYNEQFF. In nucleotides, the CDR3 is TGCGCCACCTCAGCGGGGAGCTCCTACAATGAGCAGTTCTTC.

V and J are TRBV19 and TRBJ2-5; 10 nucleotides align to TRBD1. Germline CDR1 is LNHDA and CDR2 is SQIVND (reference sequence). J lost 6 bases, V lost 7 bases, and 8 bases had no gene match. The length of the CDR3 is 14 residues. CDR3 sequence reads: CASTGTGAAQTQYF. CDR3 nucleotides: TGTGCCAGTACCGGGACAGGGGCGGCTCAGACCCAGTACTTC.

The chain combines TRBV5-1 with TRBJ1-1; D remains unclear. The CDR3 is 15 amino acids. V lost 0 bases to trimming and J lost 0 bases, with 9 bases between them. Germline CDR1 SGHRS, CDR2 YFSETQ. This chain's CDR3 is CASSLAKGMNTEAFF. The CDR3 bases are TGCGCCAGCAGCTTGGCCAAAGGCATGAACACTGAAGCTTTCTTT. Drawing the rest from reference TRBV5-1 and TRBJ1-1, the complete variable domain is KAGVTQTPRYLIKTRGQQVTLSCSPISGHRSVSWYQQTPGQGLQFLFEYFSETQRNKGNFPGRFSGRQFSNSRSEMNVSTLELGDSALYLCASSLAKGMNTEAFFGQGTRLTVV.

The V and J genes are TRBV19 and TRBJ1-5, with TRBD1 identical over 9 bases. This CDR3 is 17 amino acids long. V shed 6 bases and J 1 base; nucleotides not matched to a gene: 10. Germline V CDR1 and CDR2: LNHDA, SQIVND (reference sequence). CDR3 protein: CASRPDRGDGSNQPQHF. In DNA, the CDR3 is TGTGCCAGTAGGCCTGACAGGGGGGATGGAAGCAATCAGCCCCAGCATTTT.

This chain connects TRBV30 to TRBJ1-2, with a tentative D call TRBD1 (5 bases). The V and J ends lost 2 bases and 10 bases respectively, with 17 bases between them. This CDR3 is built from 13 residues. Germline assignment: CDR1 GTSNPN and CDR2 SVGIG (reference sequence). DNA of the CDR3: TGTGCCTGGAGTATTAGGGGCCCGAGGTACTACACCTTC. Encoded protein: CAWSIRGPRYYTF.

The chain couples TRBV7-9 to TRBJ2-7, with D possibly TRBD2 on 5 matching bases. This CDR3 comprises 15 residues. CDR1 SEHNR and CDR2 FQNEAQ come from the germline V gene (reference sequence). V was clipped by 5 bases and J by 5 bases, with 19 bases between them. CDR3 sequence: CASSPVVPGIHEQYF. The CDR3 nucleotides read TGTGCCAGCAGCCCAGTAGTCCCGGGAATCCACGAGCAGTACTTC.

This sequence joins TRBV11-3 and TRBJ2-1, with 9 bases identical to TRBD2. V lost 6 bases, J lost 6 bases, and 15 bases stayed unmatched. The CDR3 loop spans 17 amino acids. The V gene's germline CDR1 is SGHNT and CDR2 YENEEA. The CDR3 DNA sequence: TGTGCCAGCAGTCCCGGGGGGACGAGCGGGGGGTCCAATGAGCAGTTCTTC. It specifies CASSPGGTSGGSNEQFF.

The V and J genes are TRBV11-1 and TRBJ2-5; D is perhaps TRBD1 or TRBD2 (5 bases each). This CDR3 comprises 17 residues. Germline V gene sequence: CDR1 SGHAT, CDR2 FQDESV (reference sequence). Trimming removed 5 bases from V and 1 base from J, with 20 bases in between. CDR3 nucleotide sequence: TGTGCCAGCAGCCCCTCGCGGCAGGGTGGAGGCCAAGAGACCCAGTACTTC. It is translated as CASSPSRQGGGQETQYF.

This clone came up once. The chain has TRBV5-1 and TRBJ2-7, with D perhaps matching TRBD2 (6 bases). The germline gives CDR1 SGHRS, CDR2 YFSETQ. The CDR3 spans 13 residues. The V and J ends lost 5 bases and 3 bases respectively, with 12 bases between them. The DNA of the CDR3 is TGCGCCAGCAGTCCGGGAGCTAACTACGAGCAGTACTTC. Its translation is CASSPGANYEQYF.

This clone was observed once. V and J are TRBV6-5 and TRBJ1-5; D is unresolved. This CDR3 contains 15 residues. Trimming took off 5 bases at V and 2 bases at J, with 13 bases between the two ends. Germline-derived CDR1 and CDR2 are MNHEY and SVGAGI. The CDR3 nucleotides read TGTGCCAGCAGTCGAGGTGCGTACGGCAATCAGCCCCAGCATTTT. It yields the protein CASSRGAYGNQPQHF.

The V and J genes are TRBV7-2 and TRBJ1-6, with 9 bases aligning to TRBD1. The CDR3 totals 14 residues. The germline gives CDR1 SGHTA, CDR2 FQGNSA. Trimming cost V 3 bases and J 14 bases; bases outside gene matches: 8. DNA for the CDR3: TGTGCCAGCAGCTTCGGACAGGGGCCTAGTGCCCTCCACTTT. It translates to CASSFGQGPSALHF.

The chain uses TRBV5-1 and TRBJ1-1, with D uncertain. There are 12 residues in the CDR3. Trimming took 0 bases from V and 0 from J, leaving 0 bases between them. Germline assignment: CDR1 SGHRS and CDR2 YFSETQ. CDR3 residues: CASSLVNTEAFF. The CDR3 DNA follows: TGCGCCAGCAGCTTGGTGAACACTGAAGCTTTCTTT.

The chain is built from TRBV19 and TRBJ1-2, with D maybe TRBD1 (6 bases). V lost 5 bases to trimming and J lost 6 bases, with 19 bases between them. The germline V gene has CDR1 LNHDA and CDR2 SQIVND (reference sequence). The CDR3 totals 15 residues. Here the CDR3 reads CASSLIGGRRDGYTF. The CDR3 DNA is TGTGCCAGTAGTCTTATCGGGGGGCGTCGGGATGGCTACACCTTC.

The chain uses TRBV7-9 and TRBJ2-7; 14 nucleotides match TRBD2. V was clipped by 6 bases and J by 0 bases; unmatched bases: 4. Germline V gene data show CDR1 as SEHNR and CDR2 as FQNEAQ (reference sequence). CDR3 length equals 16 residues. CDR3 bases: TGTGCCAGCAGATGGGGGACTAGCGGGAGCTCCTACGAGCAGTACTTC. Residues: CASRWGTSGSSYEQYF.

The genes are TRBV2 and TRBJ1-4; 9 bases fit TRBD1. Germline assignment: CDR1 SNHLY and CDR2 FYNNEI. With 6 bases clipped from V and 6 bases from J, the junction kept 5 bases outside the gene matches. This CDR3 spans 14 amino acids. Here the CDR3 reads CASRRDREYEKLFF. CDR3 DNA: TGTGCCAGCAGACGGGACAGGGAGTATGAAAAACTGTTTTTT. Together with reference TRBV2 and TRBJ1-4, the CDR3 gives the full variable domain: EPEVTQTPSHQVTQMGQEVILRCVPISNHLYFYWYRQILGQKVEFLVSFYNNEISEKSEIFDDQFSVERPDGSNFTLKIRSTKLEDSAMYFCASRRDREYEKLFFGSGTQLSVL.

The chain employs TRBV7-3 and TRBJ2-1; TRBD2 aligns across 14 bases. The CDR3 contains 17 residues. Germline V gene lookup returns CDR1 SGHTA and CDR2 FQGTGA. J gave up 8 bases and V 4 bases, and 10 bases lay outside the gene matches. CDR3 sequence: CASSSLRLAGGQYEQFF. For the CDR3, the DNA is TGTGCCAGCAGCTCGCTAAGACTAGCGGGGGGGCAATATGAGCAGTTCTTC.